This TCR beta chain originates from a study of identical twins. TCRdb used MiXCR to reprocess the 5' RACE reads, holding one entry per CDR3 protein. The sample records around 470,000 distinct CDR3 sequences, approximately 15% being singletons. The CDR3 runs to 14 residues. Trimming removed 5 bases from V and 2 bases from J, with 13 bases in between. This clonotype was seen ten or more times. The data also belong to a second study, concerning yellow fever vaccine responses in identical twins. Per that study: Reports say the vaccine T cell response in twins looked partly convergent and partly personalized.

This clonotype was sampled from a young woman in good health. Sequencing was performed on CD4+ T cells sorted from blood. This chain joins TRBV12-3 or TRBV12-4 and TRBJ2-7; possibly TRBD1 or TRBD2 for D (5 bases each). CDR3 in DNA: TGTGCCAGCAGTCTCCGGGACCGGACCTACGAGCAGTACTTC. Translating gives CASSLRDRTYEQYF.